This T cell receptor (beta chain) derives from a study of Ad26.COV2.S vaccination and SARS-CoV-2 variants. Overall study context: Once, or twice with 56 days between doses, Ad26.COV2.S was given intramuscularly. Whole-study results and caveats: Substantial post-vaccination breadth of spike-specific CD8+ and CD4+ T cell responses was reported. Comparability of non-spike TCR breadth was observed across vaccine and placebo recipients.

The treatment was: some 20 received Ad26.COV2.S at low or high dose, single or two shots; 5 received placebo; per-sample allocation not given. After the first vaccine or placebo injection, samples were drawn on day 63. Deletions cut 6 bases from V and 3 bases from J, with 21 bases between. This CDR3 comprises 16 residues. The germline CDR1 and CDR2 sequences are SEHNR and FQNEAQ (reference sequence). Some clones are missing from TCRdb's copy, which holds only in-frame ones; the method was immunoSEQ multiplex PCR. The table lists 300,000 to 400,000 clones, about 82% of them singletons. Concerning this clone: What it binds is unknown.

The J gene is TRBJ2-7, the V gene TRBV7-9; perhaps D is TRBD1 or TRBD2 (5 bases each). The sample consisted of peripheral blood, taken in a trial of Ad26.COV2.S vaccine versus placebo. The clonotype comes from a person between 18 and 60 years old who received the Ad26.COV2.S COVID-19 vaccine or a placebo. The CDR3 nucleotides read TGTGCCAGCAGTCCAATACCGGGACGGTTAAACTACGAGCAGTACTTC. It encodes CASSPIPGRLNYEQYF.